These 27 T cell receptor beta chains were sequenced from one sample in a study of blood T cell repertoires in COVID-19. Clones were read by immunoSEQ multiplex PCR, and TCRdb kept only the in-frame ones, dropping some. The table shows about 190,000 clones, with around 84% occurring only once. Sample: peripheral blood. The receptors come from a human donor in a cohort sampled during active COVID-19.

V gene TRBV29-1 combines with J gene TRBJ1-1; D is possibly TRBD1 (5 bases). The CDR3 is 11 amino acids. Trimming pared 4 bases from V and 6 bases from J, leaving 9 bases between. CDR1 is SQVTM and CDR2 is ANQGSEA in the germline V gene. In DNA form, the CDR3 reads TGCAGCGTTGGGGACTTTCCTGAAGCTTTCTTT. It codes for CSVGDFPEAFF.

The table lists this clone with a count of one. CDR3 region: CASSSDFEETQYF. The CDR3 DNA is TGTGCCAGCAGTTCAGATTTCGAAGAGACCCAGTACTTC. This rearrangement joins TRBV7-2 to TRBJ2-5; D is undetermined. Trimming took off 6 bases at V and 3 bases at J, with 11 bases between the two ends. Germline values: CDR1 SGHTA, CDR2 FQGNSA. The CDR3 runs 13 residues. Using reference TRBV7-2 and TRBJ2-5 for the parts outside the CDR3, the full variable domain is GAGVSQSPSNKVTEKGKDVELRCDPISGHTALYWYRQSLGQGLEFLIYFQGNSAPDKSGLPSDRFSAERTGGSVSTLTIQRTQQEDSAVYLCASSSDFEETQYFGPGTRLLVL.

The chain is built from TRBV14 and TRBJ2-1; D unclear. Germline V gene sequence: CDR1 SGHDN, CDR2 FVKESK. The CDR3 consists of 17 residues. V lost 0 bases and J 4 bases, leaving 16 bases between the germline ends. DNA of the CDR3: TGTGCCAGCAGCCAAGATTTCGGTCAAGCTAATTACAATGAGCAGTTCTTC. Translating gives CASSQDFGQANYNEQFF.

V usage is TRBV3-1 (or the pseudogene TRBV3-2) and J usage is TRBJ1-2; no firm D call. Per the germline V gene, CDR1 is LGHDT and CDR2 is YNNKEL (reference sequence). Trimming took off 0 bases at V and 4 bases at J, with 12 bases between the two ends. The CDR3 sequence is 15 residues long. The DNA for the CDR3 is TGTGCCAGCAGCCAAGATCGCGTCCCAGGCTATGGCTACACCTTC. Its protein is CASSQDRVPGYGYTF.

The chain couples TRBV6-4 to TRBJ2-3, with D hard to call. Looked up from germline, CDR1 is MRHNA and CDR2 is SNTAGT. The length of the CDR3 is 14 residues. V gave up 3 bases and J gave up 4 bases, with 11 bases separating them. The CDR3 coding sequence is TGTGCCAGCAGTGAGTCTAGTAAACCAGATACGCAGTATTTT. Amino acid sequence: CASSESSKPDTQYF.

V gene TRBV6-2 or TRBV6-3 combines with J gene TRBJ2-2, with 9 positions matching TRBD2. J gave up 1 base and V 2 bases, and 5 bases lay outside the gene matches. Germline CDR1 MNHEY, CDR2 SVGEGT. This CDR3 comprises 17 residues. The CDR3 loop reads CASSYRGGDLNTGELFF. DNA of the CDR3: TGTGCCAGCAGTTACCGCGGGGGGGACCTGAACACCGGGGAGCTGTTTTTT.

The chain employs TRBV10-3 and TRBJ2-5, with TRBD2 matching 9 bases. CDR1 and CDR2 from the germline V gene are ENHRY and SYGVKD. This CDR3 is 16 amino acids long. The V gene end was trimmed by 2 bases and the J gene end by 5 bases; junction bases not matched to a gene: 9. The CDR3: CAISEPMGLAGETQYF. CDR3 nucleotides: TGTGCCATCAGTGAGCCTATGGGACTAGCTGGTGAGACCCAGTACTTC.

This clone came up a few times. The chain is built from TRBV2 and TRBJ1-3, with D unresolved. This CDR3 has 16 residues. Trimming stripped 9 bases from V and 9 bases from J, with 27 bases between. Germline assignment: CDR1 SNHLY and CDR2 FYNNEI. For the CDR3, the DNA is TGTGCCAGTCGCCGGCAGGTCTATTCCCTTGAAGGCACCATATATTTT. Amino acid sequence: CASRRQVYSLEGTIYF.

This clone was detected only once. V usage is TRBV7-8 and J usage is TRBJ2-2, with D possibly being TRBD2 (5 bases). Trimming cost V 4 bases and J 6 bases, with 15 bases left between them. The CDR3 is 15 amino acids. Germline lookup yields CDR1 SGHVS and CDR2 FQNEAQ. The CDR3 sequence is CASSYNRFGAGELFF. The CDR3 DNA follows: TGTGCCAGCAGCTACAATCGGTTCGGGGCCGGGGAGCTGTTTTTT.

This sequence joins TRBV19 and TRBJ2-1, with 10 positions matching TRBD2. V lost 5 bases to trimming and J lost 7 bases; unmatched junction nucleotides: 8. The CDR3 covers 15 residues. Looked up from germline, CDR1 is LNHDA and CDR2 is SQIVND (reference sequence). CDR3 sequence: CASSWASGSGNEQFF. DNA for the CDR3: TGTGCCAGTAGTTGGGCTAGCGGGAGTGGAAATGAGCAGTTCTTC.

CDR3 bases: TGTGCCAGCCAAGACAGCAGCCCAAAGGGAGGCTACACCTTC. Its translation is CASQDSSPKGGYTF. V gene TRBV25-1 combines with J gene TRBJ1-2; perhaps TRBD1 as D (5 bases). V was clipped by 8 bases and J by 8 bases, with 21 bases between them. Germline CDR1 reads MGHDK; CDR2 reads SYGVNS. This CDR3 comprises 14 residues.

This clone has just a few counts. The rearrangement uses TRBV5-1 and TRBJ2-2, with D hard to call. The CDR3 has 13 amino acids. Germline-derived CDR1 and CDR2 are SGHRS and YFSETQ. V was cut by 4 bases and J by 6 bases, with 10 bases left in between. CDR3 protein: CASSPQFSGELFF. The CDR3 nucleotides are TGCGCCAGCAGCCCCCAATTTTCCGGGGAGCTGTTTTTT. Full variable domain (missing parts from reference TRBV5-1 and TRBJ2-2): KAGVTQTPRYLIKTRGQQVTLSCSPISGHRSVSWYQQTPGQGLQFLFEYFSETQRNKGNFPGRFSGRQFSNSRSEMNVSTLELGDSALYLCASSPQFSGELFFGEGSRLTVL.

The V and J genes are TRBV3-1 (or the pseudogene TRBV3-2) and TRBJ1-1, with D unresolved. Germline-derived CDR1 and CDR2 are LGHDT and YNNKEL (reference sequence). This CDR3 comprises 14 residues. Trimming removed 0 bases from V and 6 bases from J, with 11 bases in between. The CDR3 coding sequence is TGTGCCAGCAGCCAAGATTGGAATACAGCTGAAGCTTTCTTT. Amino acid sequence: CASSQDWNTAEAFF.

The chain has TRBV24-1 and TRBJ2-3, with D perhaps matching TRBD2 (6 bases). Trimming pared 9 bases from V and 0 bases from J, leaving 21 bases between. CDR3 size: 17 residues. CDR1 and CDR2 from the germline V gene are KGHDR and SFDVKD. The CDR3 loop reads CATAGSGAAGSTDTQYF. CDR3 DNA sequence: TGTGCCACCGCGGGTAGCGGAGCGGCGGGAAGCACAGATACGCAGTATTTT.

As DNA, the CDR3 is TGTGCCAGCTCACTTGCCAGGGACAGATACAATGAGCAGTTCTTC. Protein product: CASSLARDRYNEQFF. V gene TRBV18 combines with J gene TRBJ2-1; 7 positions match TRBD1. Trimming cost V 4 bases and J 4 bases; bases outside gene matches: 7. Per the germline V gene, CDR1 is KGHSH and CDR2 is LQKENI. The CDR3 runs to 15 residues.

This rearrangement joins TRBV3-1 (or the pseudogene TRBV3-2) to TRBJ2-5; the match to TRBD2 covers 7 bases. CDR3 size: 15 residues. Germline V lookup: CDR1 LGHDT, CDR2 YNNKEL (reference sequence). After removal of 4 bases from V and 1 base from J, the junction contained 6 bases not matched to a gene. DNA for the CDR3: TGTGCCAGCAGCCGGGGGACGGGGGGCCAAGAGACCCAGTACTTC. Residues: CASSRGTGGQETQYF.

This clone was counted between two and nine times. V is TRBV19 and J is TRBJ1-1; D gene uncertain. Germline assignment: CDR1 LNHDA and CDR2 SQIVND (reference sequence). The CDR3 has 11 residues. Trimming removed 4 bases at V and 10 bases at J, with 10 bases between. The CDR3 bases are TGTGCCAGTAGTACCCAGACGGGAGCTTTCTTT. Its protein product is CASSTQTGAFF.

V is TRBV14 and J is TRBJ1-2; D uncertain. In germline, CDR1 is SGHDN, CDR2 FVKESK. CDR3 length: 15 amino acids. V was cut by 3 bases and J by 8 bases, with 19 bases left in between. This CDR3 is CASSQMRAGDGGYTF. The DNA for the CDR3 is TGTGCCAGCAGCCAGATGAGGGCAGGCGATGGGGGCTACACCTTC.

The genes are TRBV2 and TRBJ2-3; D possibly corresponds to TRBD2 (6 bases). Trimming pared 4 bases from V and 2 bases from J, leaving 16 bases between. The CDR3 loop spans 16 amino acids. CDR1 is SNHLY and CDR2 is FYNNEI in the germline V gene. The CDR3 DNA reads as TGTGCCAGCAGTGCGCGCGGAGGGGTACACACAGATACGCAGTATTTT. Translating it yields CASSARGGVHTDTQYF.

This chain uses TRBV6-5 with TRBJ2-6; D is ambiguous. This CDR3 comprises 13 residues. The germline V gene encodes CDR1 MNHEY and CDR2 SVGAGI. Trimming took 6 bases from V and 3 from J, leaving 6 bases between them. The CDR3 DNA reads as TGTGCCAGCAGGTCCTTTGGGGCCAACGTCCTGACTTTC. It yields the protein CASRSFGANVLTF.

This clone was observed a handful of times. The chain employs TRBV2 and TRBJ2-1; 9 bases align to TRBD1. The CDR3 consists of 13 residues. Per germline, CDR1 SNHLY and CDR2 FYNNEI. The V segment lost 5 bases and the J segment 15 bases; nucleotides outside the gene matches: 11. The CDR3 spells CASSRGQGGIGFF. For the CDR3, the DNA is TGTGCCAGCAGTCGGGGACAGGGAGGGATAGGGTTCTTC.

This chain links TRBV7-2 with TRBJ1-2, with TRBD1 as a possible D gene (6 bases). This CDR3 comprises 15 residues. Germline-derived CDR1 and CDR2 are SGHTA and FQGNSA. V lost 1 base and J lost 2, with 11 bases in between. CDR3 residues: CASSLEDSRNYGYTF. DNA of the CDR3: TGTGCCAGCAGCTTAGAGGACAGCCGCAACTATGGCTACACCTTC.

As DNA, the CDR3 is TGTGCCAGCAGCCGCGGGGAACCGGGGCAGTTCTTC. This gives the protein CASSRGEPGQFF. The V call is TRBV7-8, the J call TRBJ2-1; maybe TRBD2 (6 bases). The CDR3 covers 12 residues. V was trimmed by 5 bases and J by 12 bases, leaving 14 bases between them. Per germline, CDR1 SGHVS and CDR2 FQNEAQ.

Comment on this clone: Other DNA sequences in the same sample also yield this CDR3. This rearrangement joins TRBV5-1 to TRBJ2-5; D is uncertain. CDR3 size: 11 residues. In germline, CDR1 is SGHRS, CDR2 YFSETQ. V was cut by 3 bases and J by 2 bases, with 2 bases left in between. CDR3 protein: CASSSQETQYF. CDR3 nucleotides: TGCGCCAGCAGCTCACAAGAGACCCAGTACTTC. Drawing the rest from reference TRBV5-1 and TRBJ2-5, the complete variable domain is KAGVTQTPRYLIKTRGQQVTLSCSPISGHRSVSWYQQTPGQGLQFLFEYFSETQRNKGNFPGRFSGRQFSNSRSEMNVSTLELGDSALYLCASSSQETQYFGPGTRLLVL.

V usage is TRBV14 and J usage is TRBJ2-5, with TRBD2 matching over 7 bases. Germline lookup yields CDR1 SGHDN and CDR2 FVKESK. J gave up 5 bases and V 4 bases, and 7 bases lay outside the gene matches. The CDR3 is 14 residues long. Written as DNA, the CDR3 is TGTGCCAGCAGCCCATCGGGGGGATACGAGACCCAGTACTTC. Translation gives CASSPSGGYETQYF.

In this sample, this clone turned up a few times. This sequence joins TRBV5-5 and TRBJ2-5; 9 nucleotides line up with TRBD1. The germline CDR1 and CDR2 sequences are SGHKS and YYEKEE (reference sequence). J gave up 4 bases and V 5 bases, and 6 bases lay outside the gene matches. The CDR3 sequence is 14 residues long. CDR3 nucleotides: TGTGCCAGCAGTGGACAGGGGTTGGGAGAGACCCAGTACTTC. The encoded protein is CASSGQGLGETQYF.

CDR3 protein: CASSLGASGMYNEQFF. The CDR3 DNA is TGTGCCAGCAGCTTAGGTGCTAGCGGAATGTACAATGAGCAGTTCTTC. The rearrangement joins TRBV7-8 to TRBJ2-1; 7 bases fit TRBD2. Trimming took 1 base from V and 4 from J; bases not matched to a gene: 7. This CDR3 has 16 residues. Per the germline V gene, CDR1 is SGHVS and CDR2 is FQNEAQ.